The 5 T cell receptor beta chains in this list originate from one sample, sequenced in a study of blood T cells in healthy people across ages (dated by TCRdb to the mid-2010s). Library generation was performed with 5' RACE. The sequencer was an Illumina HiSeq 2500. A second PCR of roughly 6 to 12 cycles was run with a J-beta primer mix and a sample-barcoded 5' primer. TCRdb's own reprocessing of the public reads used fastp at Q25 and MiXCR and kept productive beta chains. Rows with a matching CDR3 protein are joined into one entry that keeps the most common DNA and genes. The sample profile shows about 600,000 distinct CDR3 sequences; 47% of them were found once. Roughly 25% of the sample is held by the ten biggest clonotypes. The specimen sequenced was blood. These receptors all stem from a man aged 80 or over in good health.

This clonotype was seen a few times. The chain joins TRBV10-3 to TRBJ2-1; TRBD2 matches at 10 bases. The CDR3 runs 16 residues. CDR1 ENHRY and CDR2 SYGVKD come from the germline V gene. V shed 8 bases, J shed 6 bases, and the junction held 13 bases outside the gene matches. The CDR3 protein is CAISLGGTSVSNEQFF. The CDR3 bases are TGTGCCATCTCCCTGGGTGGGACTAGCGTCTCCAATGAGCAGTTCTTC.

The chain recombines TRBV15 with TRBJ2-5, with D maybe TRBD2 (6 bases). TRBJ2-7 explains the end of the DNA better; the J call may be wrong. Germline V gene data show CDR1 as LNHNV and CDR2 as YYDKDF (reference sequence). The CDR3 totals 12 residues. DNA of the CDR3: TGTGCCACCAGCAGAGATAGCGGCGAGCAGTACTTC. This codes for CATSRDSGEQYF.

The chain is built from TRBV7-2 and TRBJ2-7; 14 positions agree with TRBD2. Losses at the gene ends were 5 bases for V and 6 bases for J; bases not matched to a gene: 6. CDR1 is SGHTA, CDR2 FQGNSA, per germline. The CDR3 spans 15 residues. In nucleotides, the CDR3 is TGTGCCAGCAGCCCCAGACTAGCGGGAGGGCCCGAGCAGTACTTC. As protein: CASSPRLAGGPEQYF.

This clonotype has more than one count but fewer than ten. DNA for the CDR3: TGTGCCAGCAGCCGTGTCCGGGACAGGAGCACAGATACGCAGTATTTT. Its protein is CASSRVRDRSTDTQYF. V usage is TRBV7-2 and J usage is TRBJ2-3; TRBD1 matches 8 bases. V lost 5 bases and J lost 0; bases outside the gene matches: 7. CDR3 length equals 16 residues. Germline V lookup: CDR1 SGHTA, CDR2 FQGNSA.

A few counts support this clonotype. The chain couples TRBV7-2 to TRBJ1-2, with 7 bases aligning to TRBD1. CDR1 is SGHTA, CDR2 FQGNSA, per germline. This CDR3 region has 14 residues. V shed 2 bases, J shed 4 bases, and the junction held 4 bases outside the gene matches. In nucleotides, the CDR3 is TGTGCCAGCAGCTTAAACCCAGGGGGCTATGGCTACACCTTC. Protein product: CASSLNPGGYGYTF.